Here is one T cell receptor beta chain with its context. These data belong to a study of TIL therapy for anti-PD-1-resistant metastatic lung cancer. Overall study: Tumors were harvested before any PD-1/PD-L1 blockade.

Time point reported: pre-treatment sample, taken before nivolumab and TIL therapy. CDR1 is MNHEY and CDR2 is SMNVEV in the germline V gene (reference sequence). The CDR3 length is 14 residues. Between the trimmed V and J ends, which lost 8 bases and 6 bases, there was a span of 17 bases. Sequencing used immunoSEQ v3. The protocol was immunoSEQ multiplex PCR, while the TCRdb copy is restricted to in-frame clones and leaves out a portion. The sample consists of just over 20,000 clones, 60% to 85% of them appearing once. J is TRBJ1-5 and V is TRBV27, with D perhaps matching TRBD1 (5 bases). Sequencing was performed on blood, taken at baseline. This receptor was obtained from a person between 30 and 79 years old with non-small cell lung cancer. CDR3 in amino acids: CASAPGWGPQPQHF. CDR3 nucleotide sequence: TGTGCCAGCGCCCCGGGATGGGGACCTCAGCCCCAGCATTTT.